This passage covers 6 T cell receptor beta chains from one sample sequenced in a study of T cell responses to AZD1222 COVID-19 vaccine (dated by TCRdb to the early 2020s). The method behind the library was the immunoSEQ multiplex PCR assay. What TCRdb holds here is the immuneACCESS table cut down to in-frame rearrangements. Part of the clones is not present; checked against another copy, under half of the missing clones reflect an unresolved V gene, and the others are unexplained. In this sample the table shows 150,000 to 250,000 clones, roughly nine tenths of which occur a single time. Roughly 3.5% of the sample is in the top ten clones. This specimen's time point label, interpreted: about 28 days (+/-7) after the second vaccine dose. Material: peripheral blood, obtained 28 days after the second AZD1222 dose. The receptors originated from an adult who received the AZD1222 COVID-19 vaccine.

V usage is TRBV10-3 and J usage is TRBJ1-6; TRBD1 is a possible D gene (6 bases). This CDR3 region has 15 residues. Per germline, CDR1 ENHRY and CDR2 SYGVKD. Trimming stripped 4 bases from V and 7 bases from J, with 14 bases between. Here the CDR3 DNA reads TGTGCCATCAGTGTTTCGGGACACGGAAATTCACCCCTCCACTTT. Protein product: CAISVSGHGNSPLHF.

This clone was seen a few times. This chain joins TRBV2 and TRBJ2-7; no firm D call. This CDR3 is 11 amino acids long. V was pared by 6 bases and J by 10 bases, with 13 bases between. Germline V CDR1 and CDR2: SNHLY, FYNNEI. CDR3 region: CASRPLGYQYF. For the CDR3, the DNA is TGTGCCAGCAGACCCTTAGGGTACCAGTACTTC. The whole variable domain, filled in from reference TRBV2 and TRBJ2-7, reads EPEVTQTPSHQVTQMGQEVILRCVPISNHLYFYWYRQILGQKVEFLVSFYNNEISEKSEIFDDQFSVERPDGSNFTLKIRSTKLEDSAMYFCASRPLGYQYFGPGTRLTVT.

V and J are TRBV6-5 and TRBJ2-5, with TRBD2 identical over 8 bases. This CDR3 is built from 13 residues. Germline V gives CDR1 MNHEY, CDR2 SVGAGI. The V gene end was trimmed by 8 bases and the J gene end by 5 bases; junction bases not matched to a gene: 7. CDR3 amino acids: CASEAGGTETQYF. The CDR3 bases are TGTGCCAGCGAGGCGGGAGGAACGGAGACCCAGTACTTC.

The rearrangement joins TRBV21-1 to TRBJ1-2; the DNA was not used to check the table's D call, TRBD1. TRBV21-1 constitutes a pseudogene. There are 16 residues in the CDR3. The CDR3 nucleotides read TGTGCCAGCAGGGGACAGGGGCTCAATCTATGTAGGGGCTACACCTTC. It encodes CASRGQGLNLCRGYTF.

The CDR3 reads CASSQSGGTGNEKLFF. The CDR3, as DNA: TGCGCCAGCAGTCAATCAGGGGGGACAGGTAATGAAAAACTGTTTTTT. The V gene is TRBV23-1, the J gene TRBJ1-4, with 8 bases identical to TRBD1. TRBV23-1 is classed as an ORF, of uncertain function. The length of the CDR3 is 16 residues. Trimming took 0 bases from V and 4 from J; bases not matched to a gene: 4.

This chain connects TRBV6-2 or TRBV6-3 to TRBJ1-2; D is unresolved. CDR1 and CDR2 (germline): MNHEY, SVGEGT. There are 18 residues in the CDR3. The V and J ends lost 2 bases and 7 bases respectively, with 26 bases between them. CDR3 DNA sequence: TGTGCCAGCAGTTACCGCGAAGACACGGGGAACCCTCTGAGTGGCTACACCTTC. It translates to CASSYREDTGNPLSGYTF.